The entry below describes one TCR beta chain. The V gene's germline CDR1 is SQVTM and CDR2 ANQGSEA. This CDR3 comprises 13 residues. V lost 5 bases and J lost 2, with 7 bases in between. This entry belongs to a study of chemoradiotherapy in HPV16-positive cancers. TCRdb's table, derived via immunoSEQ multiplex PCR, lists solely in-frame clones and lacks some. The data contain approximately 9,800 clones, roughly nine tenths of them singletons. This TCR derives from a human donor with HPV-associated anogenital cancer. The genes are TRBV29-1 and TRBJ2-6; D may be TRBD2 (5 bases). Here the sequenced sample was blood, taken from a patient who underwent chemoradiotherapy. The CDR3 protein is CSVYGAGANVLTF. DNA for the CDR3: TGCAGCGTTTACGGGGCTGGGGCCAACGTCCTGACTTTC.